Here is one T cell receptor (beta chain) with its context. Its antigen is still unknown. Germline lookup yields CDR1 SNHLY and CDR2 FYNNEI. CDR3 size: 14 residues. V shed 3 bases and J shed 0 bases, with 6 bases lying between them. This sample was included in a study of CD8 T cells in ankylosing spondylitis. Whole-study results and caveats: What appeared characteristic of ankylosing spondylitis blood was a TCR beta motif of several highly homologous variants. Matched synovial fluid from ankylosing spondylitis patients was reported to be enriched for disease-linked clones. CD8+ disease-linked clones were present at relatively low frequencies in blood.

Quantitative 5'-RACE was performed with molecular barcodes, and it yielded the TCR beta libraries. TCRdb redid the calling of the 5' RACE reads with MiXCR, one entry per CDR3 protein. Here the sample spans 450,000 to 550,000 distinct CDR3 sequences, approximately 5% being singletons. The V and J genes are TRBV2 and TRBJ1-3; D gene uncertain. The TCR originated in a male donor with ankylosing spondylitis. Sequences were obtained from blood, either unsorted or a sorted T cell fraction (not recorded which). Here the CDR3 DNA reads TGTGCCAGCAGTGACGTGAGCTCTGGAAACACCATATATTTT. Its protein is CASSDVSSGNTIYF.